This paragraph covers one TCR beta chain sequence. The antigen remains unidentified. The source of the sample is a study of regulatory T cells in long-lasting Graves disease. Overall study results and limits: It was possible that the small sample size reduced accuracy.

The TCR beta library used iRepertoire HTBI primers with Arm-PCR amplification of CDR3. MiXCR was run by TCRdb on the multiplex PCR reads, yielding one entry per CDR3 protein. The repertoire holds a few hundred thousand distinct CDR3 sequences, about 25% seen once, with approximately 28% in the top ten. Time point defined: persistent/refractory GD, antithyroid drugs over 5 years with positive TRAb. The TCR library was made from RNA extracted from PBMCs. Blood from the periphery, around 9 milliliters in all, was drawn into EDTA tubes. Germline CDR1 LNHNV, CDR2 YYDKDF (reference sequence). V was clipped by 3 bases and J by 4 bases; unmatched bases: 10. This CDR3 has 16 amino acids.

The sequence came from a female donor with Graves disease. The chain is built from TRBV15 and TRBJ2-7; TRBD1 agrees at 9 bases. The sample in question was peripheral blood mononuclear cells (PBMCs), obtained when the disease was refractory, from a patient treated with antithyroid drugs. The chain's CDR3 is CATSSARTGVRYEQYF. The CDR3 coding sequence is TGTGCCACCAGCAGCGCTAGGACAGGGGTTAGATACGAGCAGTACTTC. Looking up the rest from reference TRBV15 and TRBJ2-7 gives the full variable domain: DAMVIQNPRYQVTQFGKPVTLSCSQTLNHNVMYWYQQKSSQAPKLLFHYYDKDFNNEADTPDNFQSRRPNTSFCFLDIRSPGLGDTAMYLCATSSARTGVRYEQYFGPGTRLTVT.